This T cell receptor beta chain was captured by sequencing in a study of graft-versus-host responses after intestinal transplantation. Looking at the study overall: The transplants performed in recipients were multivisceral, liver-intestinal, or isolated intestinal.

The protocol was immunoSEQ multiplex PCR, while the TCRdb copy is restricted to in-frame clones and leaves out a portion. The repertoire has 13,000 to 15,000 clones, around 40% of them found once; the top ten carry approximately 1%. The CDR3 sequence is 16 residues long. J was trimmed by 2 bases and V by 5 bases; bases with no gene match: 12. Germline V gene data show CDR1 as MNHNY and CDR2 as SVGAGI (reference sequence). This clone was detected once. Broader study findings: Individuals carrying graft-donor T cell macrochimerism showed high graft-versus-host to host-versus-graft clonal ratios in allografts.

The receptor was isolated from a human patient who received an intestinal transplant. Sample: alloreactive CD4+ T cells from a mixed lymphocyte reaction culture, taken before intestinal transplant. Regarding subset: CFSE-low proliferating T cells sorted from approximately 6-day pre-transplant mixed lymphocyte reaction (GvH or HvG direction). The gene calls are TRBV6-6 and TRBJ2-7, with 7 bases identical to TRBD1. CDR3 residues: CASSTHPGQTAYEQYF. CDR3 in DNA: TGTGCCAGCAGTACACACCCGGGACAGACCGCCTACGAGCAGTACTTC.